This is a list of T cell receptor beta chains from one sample in a study of beta chain features in type 1 diabetes. The assay was immunoSEQ multiplex PCR, and TCRdb's table has in-frame clones only and misses some. This table holds 130,000 or so clones, 9.2% found once. Sequenced: central memory CD4+ T cells from blood. The origin of the receptors is a man aged 18 to 29 in good health. Both conserved end residues are part of each CDR3. The order of the fields is CDR3 DNA, CDR3 protein, clone size, V gene, J gene, D gene. The D gene is left open where the match is weak. Clone size is shown for a subset of rows, as once, few, many or a class of expanded clone.

DNA: TGTGCCAGCAGCTTAGTAGGAACAGGGGGCCGCCCCGTCTATGGCTACACCTTC
CDR3: CASSLVGTGGRPVYGYTF
size: -
V: TRBV7-2
J: TRBJ1-2
D: TRBD1

DNA: TGTGCCAGCAGCCGAGCCCTTCAGCCCCAGCATTTT
CDR3: CASSRALQPQHF
size: few
V: TRBV28
J: TRBJ1-5
D: -

DNA: TGCGCCAGCAGCCCTGGGGGGCAAGAGACCCAGTACTTC
CDR3: CASSPGGQETQYF
size: few
V: TRBV4-1
J: TRBJ2-5
D: -

DNA: TGCGCCAGCAGCTTGGGACCAGGGCGAAATCAGCCCCAGCATTTT
CDR3: CASSLGPGRNQPQHF
size: -
V: TRBV5-1
J: TRBJ1-5
D: -

DNA: TGTGCCAGCAGCCTCCGGGACAGGGGAAACATTCAGTACTTC
CDR3: CASSLRDRGNIQYF
size: -
V: TRBV7-9
J: TRBJ2-4
D: TRBD1

DNA: TGCAGCGGTCTACCGGTCCAGGGGGCAGATACGCAGTATTTT
CDR3: CSGLPVQGADTQYF
size: many
V: TRBV29-1
J: TRBJ2-3
D: TRBD1

DNA: TGTGCCAGCAGCTTCAGGGGGGTTGGGTCTGGGGCCAACGTCCTGACTTTC
CDR3: CASSFRGVGSGANVLTF
size: -
V: TRBV7-2
J: TRBJ2-6
D: -

DNA: TGTGCCTGGAGTGGACTAGCGGGTCAAGCTGAGCAGTTCTTC
CDR3: CAWSGLAGQAEQFF
size: few
V: TRBV30
J: TRBJ2-1
D: TRBD2

DNA: TGTGCCAGCAACAGCCCCCACTCTGGAAACACCATATATTTT
CDR3: CASNSPHSGNTIYF
size: few
V: TRBV25-1
J: TRBJ1-3
D: -

DNA: TGTGCCAGCAGCTTGGGGGTCTTGAGGAGCGAGCAGTACTTC
CDR3: CASSLGVLRSEQYF
size: few
V: TRBV5-6
J: TRBJ2-7
D: -

DNA: TGCGCCAGCAGCTTGGCCCCAGGGATTCAAGAGACCCAGTACTTC
CDR3: CASSLAPGIQETQYF
size: -
V: TRBV5-1
J: TRBJ2-5
D: -

DNA: TGTGCCAGCAGCTTAGTCGGGGGGGAGGGAACTGAAGCTTTCTTT
CDR3: CASSLVGGEGTEAFF
size: few
V: TRBV7-2
J: TRBJ1-1
D: -

DNA: TGTGCCAGCAGCCGATCGACAGTTCTTACAGATACGCAGTATTTT
CDR3: CASSRSTVLTDTQYF
size: -
V: TRBV7-7
J: TRBJ2-3
D: -

DNA: TGCGCCAGCAGCCAAGTAGTACTAGTCGGTAACGAGCAGTACTTC
CDR3: CASSQVVLVGNEQYF
size: -
V: TRBV4-1
J: TRBJ2-7
D: -

DNA: TGTGCCAGCAGCTTAAACCAGCGGGTAGATACGCAGTATTTT
CDR3: CASSLNQRVDTQYF
size: -
V: TRBV7-9
J: TRBJ2-3
D: -

DNA: TGTGCCAGCAGTGACCCCCCCAGGGGGCATCACTACGAGCAGTACTTC
CDR3: CASSDPPRGHHYEQYF
size: -
V: TRBV6-1
J: TRBJ2-7
D: TRBD1

DNA: TGTGCCAGCACAGGGACTAGCGGGGGGGTATTCTTC
CDR3: CASTGTSGGVFF
size: few
V: TRBV6-6
J: TRBJ2-1
D: TRBD2

DNA: TGCGCCAGCAGCCAAGCGGGGGGGGCTCAGCCCCAGCATTTT
CDR3: CASSQAGGAQPQHF
size: few
V: TRBV4-3
J: TRBJ1-5
D: -

DNA: TGTGCCTGGAGTGGAGGGCTCTATGGCTACACCTTC
CDR3: CAWSGGLYGYTF
size: -
V: TRBV30
J: TRBJ1-2
D: -

DNA: TGTGCCAGCAGCTGGGGAAGAGTTGCGGGCGAGCAGTACTTC
CDR3: CASSWGRVAGEQYF
size: -
V: TRBV7-9
J: TRBJ2-7
D: -

DNA: TGTGCCAGCAGCGGCGACGGGGGGGCCACCGAGCAGTACTTC
CDR3: CASSGDGGATEQYF
size: few
V: TRBV5-4
J: TRBJ2-7
D: TRBD2

DNA: TGTGCCAGCAGGTATAGCGGGGGAGATACGCAGTATTTT
CDR3: CASRYSGGDTQYF
size: -
V: TRBV7-6
J: TRBJ2-3
D: TRBD2

DNA: TGTGCCTCCCTACGCAGGGGGCAGCCCCAGCATTTT
CDR3: CASLRRGQPQHF
size: -
V: TRBV30
J: TRBJ1-5
D: TRBD1

DNA: TGTGCCACCAGCGTGACGGACAGGGGATCGCGCAATCAGCCCCAGCATTTT
CDR3: CATSVTDRGSRNQPQHF
size: many
V: TRBV15
J: TRBJ1-5
D: TRBD1

DNA: TGTGCCACCCCGGGACAGTTCGTTGGCTACACCTTC
CDR3: CATPGQFVGYTF
size: few
V: TRBV9
J: TRBJ1-2
D: TRBD1

DNA: TGCGCCAGCAAATTTACAGGATCCTATGGCTACACCTTC
CDR3: CASKFTGSYGYTF
size: -
V: TRBV5-1
J: TRBJ1-2
D: -

DNA: TGTGCCAGCAGTGCGAGACAGGGGTTTAATTCACCCCTCCACTTT
CDR3: CASSARQGFNSPLHF
size: -
V: TRBV27
J: TRBJ1-6
D: TRBD1

DNA: TGTGCCAGCAGCCGAGGGACTAGCGGAGCCACCGGGGAGCTGTTTTTT
CDR3: CASSRGTSGATGELFF
size: -
V: TRBV4-2
J: TRBJ2-2
D: TRBD2

DNA: TGTGCCAGCAGCTTACCGCTCAGCGCGGGGGGGCCTGGGACGCAGTATTTT
CDR3: CASSLPLSAGGPGTQYF
size: few
V: TRBV11-3
J: TRBJ2-3
D: TRBD2

DNA: TGTGCCAGCAGCTTGGCAGCGGGGGGTAAGGATACGCAGTATTTT
CDR3: CASSLAAGGKDTQYF
size: -
V: TRBV5-4
J: TRBJ2-3
D: TRBD2

DNA: TGTGCCAGCAGCTTTAGCGGGGATACTAGCACAGATACGCAGTATTTT
CDR3: CASSFSGDTSTDTQYF
size: -
V: TRBV5-5
J: TRBJ2-3
D: TRBD2

DNA: TGTGCCAGCAGCCAGTCAGAGGCAGATACGCAGTATTTT
CDR3: CASSQSEADTQYF
size: -
V: TRBV14
J: TRBJ2-3
D: -

DNA: TGTGCCAGCAGCCCTCAGGGGTACAATGAGCAGTTCTTC
CDR3: CASSPQGYNEQFF
size: -
V: TRBV2
J: TRBJ2-1
D: -

DNA: TGTGCCAGCAGCTTTAGCCCTTTGACAGGGGGAAGGGATGAGCAGTTCTTC
CDR3: CASSFSPLTGGRDEQFF
size: -
V: TRBV7-9
J: TRBJ2-1
D: TRBD1

DNA: TGTGCCAGCAGACTAACCGGGACACCCCAGGAAGCTTTCTTT
CDR3: CASRLTGTPQEAFF
size: -
V: TRBV6-5
J: TRBJ1-1
D: -

DNA: TGTGCCAGCAGCTTAGTGGCAGGGGAGTCGGAGACCCAGTACTTC
CDR3: CASSLVAGESETQYF
size: few
V: TRBV7-2
J: TRBJ2-5
D: -

DNA: TGTGCCAGTAGTTCCCCTGGACTAGCGGGCTACGAGCAGTACTTC
CDR3: CASSSPGLAGYEQYF
size: -
V: TRBV19
J: TRBJ2-7
D: TRBD2

DNA: TGTGCCAGCAGCGCGACTAGTCAATCTGGGGAGACCCAGTACTTC
CDR3: CASSATSQSGETQYF
size: -
V: TRBV9
J: TRBJ2-5
D: -

DNA: TGTGCCAGCTCACCCCCCGGGAGCGCCTACAATGAGCAGTTCTTC
CDR3: CASSPPGSAYNEQFF
size: -
V: TRBV18
J: TRBJ2-1
D: -

DNA: TGCGCCAGCAGCAAGACCTTCAGTGGAAGCACCGGGGAGCTGTTCTTT
CDR3: CASSKTFSGSTGELFF
size: -
V: TRBV5-1
J: TRBJ2-2
D: -

DNA: TGCGCCAGCAGCGCAAGACAGGGGGCTCCCGAAGAGACCCAGTACTTC
CDR3: CASSARQGAPEETQYF
size: -
V: TRBV5-1
J: TRBJ2-5
D: TRBD1